This record covers a single TCR beta chain. Its antigen is not identified. This record belongs to a study of graft-versus-host responses after intestinal transplantation. Study overall: Every recipient had anti-thymocyte globulin induction and 2 to 4 years of tacrolimus plus steroids. General study findings and limits: Patients who carried graft-donor T cell macrochimerism also had high graft-versus-host to host-versus-graft clonal ratios in their allografts.

TCRdb keeps only in-frame clones here, not all; method: immunoSEQ multiplex PCR. The profile covers 65,000 to 90,000 clones, with 89% appearing a single time and approximately 2.7% taken by the ten largest. The CDR3 covers 21 residues. Germline CDR1 reads LNHDA; CDR2 reads SQIVND (reference sequence). V lost 3 bases, J lost 2 bases, and 25 bases stayed unmatched. V is TRBV19 and J is TRBJ2-7; 7 bases map to TRBD2. The material was unstimulated CD8+ T cells sorted from spleen or lymph node cells, obtained before intestinal transplant. This receptor was identified in a human donor who received an intestinal transplant. Here the CDR3 DNA reads TGTGCCAGTAGTATTCGTCGTCGGGCGGGAGAAATTAGCGACTATACCTACGAGCAGTACTTC. It specifies CASSIRRRAGEISDYTYEQYF.